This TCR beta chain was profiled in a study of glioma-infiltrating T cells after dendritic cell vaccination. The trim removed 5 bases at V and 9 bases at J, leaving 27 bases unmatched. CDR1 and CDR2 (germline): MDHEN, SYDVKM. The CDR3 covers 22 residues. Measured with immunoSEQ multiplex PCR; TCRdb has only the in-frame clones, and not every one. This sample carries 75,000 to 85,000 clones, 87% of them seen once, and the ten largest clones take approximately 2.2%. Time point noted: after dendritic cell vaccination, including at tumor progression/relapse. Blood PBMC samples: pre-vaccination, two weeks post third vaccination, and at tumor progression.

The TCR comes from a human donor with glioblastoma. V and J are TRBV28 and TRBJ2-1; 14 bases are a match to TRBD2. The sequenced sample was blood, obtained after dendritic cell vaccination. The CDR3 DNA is TGTGCCAGCAGTCCGGGGACAGGGGGCCGGTGGGGACTAGCGGGAGTCAACCTTGAGCAGTTCTTC. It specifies CASSPGTGGRWGLAGVNLEQFF.